A single sample is the source of the 14 T cell receptor beta chains below, sequenced in a study of graft-versus-host responses after intestinal transplantation. Profiled with immunoSEQ multiplex PCR; TCRdb holds only in-frame clones, not every one. The sample has about 18,000 clones, about 38% seen once. The source was alloreactive CD4+ T cells from a mixed lymphocyte reaction culture, collected before intestinal transplant. Noted subset: CFSE-low proliferating T cells sorted from roughly six-day pre-transplant mixed lymphocyte reaction (GvH or HvG direction). All receptors derive from a human patient who received an intestinal transplant.

The V gene is TRBV9, the J gene TRBJ1-2; D is unclear. Trimming removed 7 bases at V and 1 base at J, with 14 bases between. This CDR3 contains 14 residues. Germline lookup yields CDR1 SGDLS and CDR2 YYNGEE. CDR3 DNA sequence: TGTGCCAGCCGTCGGGAGCCGAATAACTATGGCTACACCTTC. Amino acid sequence: CASRREPNNYGYTF.

This clone occurred a few times. The genes are TRBV11-2 and TRBJ1-6; no clear D. In germline, CDR1 is SGHAT, CDR2 FQNNGV. Trimming shortened V by 2 bases and J by 7 bases, and 15 bases separated the two germline ends. This CDR3 has 16 residues. CDR3 loop: CASSLNPGRPNSPLHF. The CDR3, as DNA: TGTGCCAGCAGCTTAAACCCGGGCCGCCCGAATTCACCCCTCCACTTT.

The V gene is TRBV10-3, the J gene TRBJ1-1, with a weak D call TRBD1 (5 bases). The CDR3 is made up of 16 amino acids. V was pared by 6 bases and J by 0 bases, with 17 bases between. CDR1 ENHRY and CDR2 SYGVKD come from the germline V gene. CDR3 DNA sequence: TGTGCCATCAGCGGAGTAGGGGCCTGGGTGAACACTGAAGCTTTCTTT. Translated, it gives CAISGVGAWVNTEAFF.

This clone has only a few counts. The DNA of the CDR3 is TGTGCCAGCAGCTTTTTCGGGGTATCCCCCAATTCACCCCTCCACTTT. The encoded protein is CASSFFGVSPNSPLHF. The chain links TRBV7-9 to TRBJ1-6; no reliable D call. V was pared by 3 bases and J by 7 bases, with 16 bases between. Germline loops: CDR1 SEHNR, CDR2 FQNEAQ (reference sequence). The CDR3 runs 16 residues.

This clone occurred once. The rearrangement uses TRBV27 and TRBJ1-4; D uncertain. Germline CDR1 and CDR2: MNHEY and SMNVEV (reference sequence). The CDR3 totals 14 residues. The V and J ends lost 0 bases and 5 bases respectively, with 7 bases between them. DNA of the CDR3: TGTGCCAGCAGTTTATCGTGGCGGAATGAAAAACTGTTTTTT. Translation gives CASSLSWRNEKLFF.

This clone was counted a few times. V and J are TRBV12-5 and TRBJ2-3; D not resolved. Between the trimmed V and J ends, which lost 8 bases and 2 bases, there was a span of 17 bases. Looked up from germline, CDR1 is LGHNT and CDR2 is FRNRAP. The CDR3 contains 15 residues. The CDR3 coding sequence is TGTGCTAGTAAGGTGGGCGCCATTTCCACAGATACGCAGTATTTT. As protein: CASKVGAISTDTQYF.

The rearrangement uses TRBV30 and TRBJ1-5, with D tentatively TRBD1 (6 bases). Deletions cut 2 bases from V and 4 bases from J, with 12 bases between. Germline-derived CDR1 and CDR2 are GTSNPN and SVGIG (reference sequence). The CDR3 is 14 residues long. CDR3 in DNA: TGTGCCTGGAGTCAGGGACACAATAATCAGCCCCAGCATTTT. Translating it yields CAWSQGHNNQPQHF.

J is TRBJ1-1 and V is TRBV5-1, with unresolved D. This CDR3 contains 16 residues. Germline V CDR1 and CDR2: SGHRS, YFSETQ. Trimming pared 0 bases from V and 1 base from J, leaving 13 bases between. The CDR3 spells CASSLARFGRNTEAFF. CDR3 in DNA: TGCGCCAGCAGCTTGGCCCGGTTCGGGAGGAACACTGAAGCTTTCTTT. Complete variable domain (other parts from reference TRBV5-1 and TRBJ1-1): KAGVTQTPRYLIKTRGQQVTLSCSPISGHRSVSWYQQTPGQGLQFLFEYFSETQRNKGNFPGRFSGRQFSNSRSEMNVSTLELGDSALYLCASSLARFGRNTEAFFGQGTRLTVV.

This clone appeared a few times. This rearrangement joins TRBV6-5 to TRBJ2-3; 7 nucleotides align to TRBD1. Losses at the gene ends were 6 bases for V and 3 bases for J; bases not matched to a gene: 9. Germline V gives CDR1 MNHEY, CDR2 SVGAGI. The CDR3 length is 15 residues. CDR3 in amino acids: CASSDQGVSTDTQYF. CDR3 in DNA: TGTGCCAGCAGCGACCAGGGGGTATCTACAGATACGCAGTATTTT.

This clone is deemed medium-sized. The genes are TRBV5-5 and TRBJ1-5, with D maybe TRBD1 (6 bases). Trimming removed 1 base at V and 2 bases at J, with 13 bases between. Germline V gene lookup returns CDR1 SGHKS and CDR2 YYEKEE (reference sequence). The CDR3 totals 16 residues. The CDR3 loop reads CASSLIGGLGNQPQHF. The CDR3 nucleotides are TGTGCCAGCAGCTTGATCGGGGGGCTCGGCAATCAGCCCCAGCATTTT. The full variable domain, its missing parts supplied by reference TRBV5-5 and TRBJ1-5, is DAGVTQSPTHLIKTRGQQVTLRCSPISGHKSVSWYQQVLGQGPQFIFQYYEKEERGRGNFPDRFSARQFPNYSSELNVNALLLGDSALYLCASSLIGGLGNQPQHFGDGTRLSIL.

The chain is built from TRBV5-1 and TRBJ2-5, with D possibly matching TRBD2 (6 bases). V was clipped by 4 bases and J by 10 bases, with 20 bases between them. Germline values: CDR1 SGHRS, CDR2 YFSETQ. The CDR3 consists of 14 residues. The CDR3 nucleotides are TGCGCCAGCAGCGAGCCGGGACTCCGATCGAGCCAGTACTTC. Amino acids: CASSEPGLRSSQYF.

This clone was picked up a small number of times. J is TRBJ1-3 and V is TRBV2; 9 positions match TRBD1. Germline assignment: CDR1 SNHLY and CDR2 FYNNEI. This CDR3 is built from 15 residues. V shed 5 bases, J shed 4 bases, and the junction held 6 bases outside the gene matches. The CDR3 sequence is CASSLKTGGGNTIYF. CDR3 bases: TGTGCCAGCAGTTTAAAGACAGGGGGAGGAAACACCATATATTTT.

This clone was counted only a few times. The rearrangement links TRBV5-8 to TRBJ1-5; a weak D match, TRBD1 (6 bases). The V end was cut by 4 bases, the J end by 0 bases, with 17 bases between. Germline CDR1 SGHTS, CDR2 YDEGEE. The CDR3 has 17 residues. CDR3 protein: CASSAGTSPGSNQPQHF. As DNA, the CDR3 is TGTGCCAGCAGCGCCGGGACATCCCCGGGTAGCAATCAGCCCCAGCATTTT.

The CDR3 nucleotides read TGTGCCAGCAGCTTGGGTTGGATGGAGAATTCACCCCTCCACTTT. It is translated as CASSLGWMENSPLHF. This chain connects TRBV5-6 to TRBJ1-6; no reliable D call. In germline, CDR1 is SGHDT, CDR2 YYEEEE. V was pared by 0 bases and J by 7 bases, with 11 bases between. CDR3 size: 15 residues. The entire variable domain, with the rest obtained from reference TRBV5-6 and TRBJ1-6, is as follows: DAGVTQSPTHLIKTRGQQVTLRCSPKSGHDTVSWYQQALGQGPQFIFQYYEEEERQRGNFPDRFSGHQFPNYSSELNVNALLLGDSALYLCASSLGWMENSPLHFGNGTRLTVT.